This TCR beta chain was captured by sequencing in a study of blood T cells in healthy people across ages. Study-wide points: Considered underestimates were the diversity estimates obtained from one million T cells. In long-lived donors, naive CD4+ cell counts and diversity exceeded those of aged donors.

Worth noting for this clonotype: What it binds is not known.

This CDR3 is 14 amino acids long. Germline CDR1 reads SGHVS; CDR2 reads FQNEAQ. V was clipped by 0 bases and J by 7 bases, with 12 bases between them. A second PCR, run for about 7 to 11 cycles, used a sample-barcoded 5' primer plus a J-beta primer mix. Carrying 12 random nucleotides, a template-switch adaptor labeled each individual cDNA molecule. Sequencing yielded, for each sample, at least 3 million paired-end reads carrying CDR3. MiXCR, run by TCRdb on the 5' RACE reads, gives a single entry per CDR3 protein. This table holds 550,000 to 600,000 distinct CDR3 sequences, about 25% found once. The material sequenced was blood. The clonotype originates from a woman in her 70s in good health. The J gene is TRBJ1-2, the V gene TRBV7-8; no definite D call. CDR3 amino acids: CASSLALGELGYTF. The CDR3, as DNA: TGTGCCAGCAGCTTAGCGCTCGGGGAACTTGGCTACACCTTC.